Listed here are 8 T cell receptor beta chains from one sample, sequenced in a study of patients and donors after allogeneic stem cell transplantation. MiXCR, applied by TCRdb to the RT-PCR reads, yields one record per CDR3 protein. The table has hundreds of thousands of distinct CDR3 sequences, approximately 16% seen once. Sequenced sample: blood, either unsorted or a sorted T cell fraction (not recorded which). Source of these receptors: a human donor who was either an allogeneic HSCT recipient or a stem cell or donor lymphocyte infusion donor (not recorded which). It is not recorded whose cells these are; they may come from a transplant donor.

This clonotype was observed a few times. J is TRBJ2-1 and V is TRBV3-1; TRBD2 might be the D (6 bases). CDR1 is LGHDT and CDR2 is YNNKEL in the germline V gene (reference sequence). V was pared by 5 bases and J by 7 bases, with 12 bases between. The CDR3 length is 13 residues. The CDR3 protein is CASSGGKLNEQFF. The CDR3 DNA sequence: TGTGCCAGCAGCGGCGGGAAACTTAATGAGCAGTTCTTC.

This clonotype was observed once. The chain couples TRBV6-5 to TRBJ2-1, with TRBD1 matching 7 bases. The CDR3 covers 16 residues. Germline CDR1 and CDR2: MNHEY and SVGAGI. V was clipped by 4 bases and J by 1 base; unmatched bases: 7. CDR3 nucleotides: TGTGCCAGCAGTTCCGTGACAGGGTGGTCCTACAATGAGCAGTTCTTC. Protein: CASSSVTGWSYNEQFF.

There are a few counts of this clonotype. This chain uses TRBV20-1 with TRBJ2-7, with a tentative D call TRBD1 (5 bases). This CDR3 has 12 amino acids. Germline V gene lookup returns CDR1 DFQATT and CDR2 SNEGSKA (reference sequence). Trimming shortened V by 5 bases and J by 8 bases, and 16 bases separated the two germline ends. The CDR3 region is CSAPMGRGQQYF. In DNA, the CDR3 is TGCAGTGCTCCCATGGGTAGGGGCCAGCAGTACTTC.

This chain uses TRBV25-1 with TRBJ1-2; tentatively, D is TRBD1 (5 bases). The germline CDR1 and CDR2 sequences are MGHDK and SYGVNS. The CDR3 is 16 amino acids. Trimming took 7 bases from V and 3 from J, leaving 21 bases between them. CDR3 loop: CASIPNGGWVHYGYTF. The CDR3 DNA is TGTGCCAGCATCCCGAACGGGGGGTGGGTTCACTATGGCTACACCTTC.

The J gene is TRBJ1-2, the V gene TRBV7-3, with D maybe TRBD1 (6 bases). CDR3 length equals 17 residues. Germline assignment: CDR1 SGHTA and CDR2 FQGTGA. Trimming left V 3 bases short and J 4 bases short, with 21 bases between. The CDR3 spells CASSFPDSNPLSYGYTF. The CDR3 DNA is TGTGCCAGCAGCTTTCCGGACAGCAACCCGCTCAGCTATGGCTACACCTTC.

V usage is TRBV15 and J usage is TRBJ2-5, with D unresolved. V was trimmed by 2 bases and J by 1 base, leaving 17 bases between them. Looked up from germline, CDR1 is LNHNV and CDR2 is YYDKDF (reference sequence). The CDR3 has 17 residues. The CDR3 coding sequence is TGTGCCACCAGCAGACCTACTTCTTACAAGATCCAAGAGACCCAGTACTTC. Encoded protein: CATSRPTSYKIQETQYF.

This clonotype was observed at least ten times. CDR3 DNA sequence: TGTGCCACCAGTGACCCCCTCCTAGATGAGCAGTTCTTC. Translation gives CATSDPLLDEQFF. The gene calls are TRBV24-1 and TRBJ2-1; D is ambiguous. This CDR3 has 13 residues. Germline V gene data show CDR1 as KGHDR and CDR2 as SFDVKD. The germline V and J ends were trimmed by 4 bases and 8 bases, with 11 bases remaining between them.

Only a few counts were recorded for this clonotype. The chain joins TRBV5-1 to TRBJ2-7; 8 bases map to TRBD2. The V gene's germline CDR1 is SGHRS and CDR2 YFSETQ. V lost 5 bases to trimming and J lost 0 bases; unmatched junction nucleotides: 7. The CDR3 totals 15 residues. The CDR3 nucleotides are TGCGCCAGCAGGAAGACTAGCGAAAGCTCCTACGAGCAGTACTTC. Translating it yields CASRKTSESSYEQYF. Filled out from reference TRBV5-1 and TRBJ2-7, the complete variable domain reads KAGVTQTPRYLIKTRGQQVTLSCSPISGHRSVSWYQQTPGQGLQFLFEYFSETQRNKGNFPGRFSGRQFSNSRSEMNVSTLELGDSALYLCASRKTSESSYEQYFGPGTRLTVT.